One sample yielded the 14 T cell receptor beta chains listed below, sequenced in a study of shared clonotypes between healthy human individuals. Terminally differentiated effector memory CD45RA+ cells were excluded by CCR7 positive selection of CD45RO-negative cells. The assay was immunoSEQ multiplex PCR, and TCRdb's table has in-frame clones only and misses some. Of around 650,000 clones in the sample, approximately 96% were seen once. Sequenced input: naive CD8+ T cells sorted from blood. These receptors were collected from a woman aged 30 to 39 in good health.

The chain couples TRBV6-1 to TRBJ2-3; D is possibly TRBD2 (6 bases). Germline CDR1 is MNHNS and CDR2 is SASEGT. CDR3 length: 18 residues. Trimming cost V 0 bases and J 2 bases, with 18 bases left between them. The CDR3 bases are TGTGCCAGCAGTGAAGCGAGGTTGCGGGGCCAATCCACAGATACGCAGTATTTT. Translation: CASSEARLRGQSTDTQYF.

The V and J genes are TRBV5-8 and TRBJ1-4; D perhaps matches TRBD1 (5 bases). The V gene's germline CDR1 is SGHTS and CDR2 YDEGEE. V shed 0 bases and J shed 5 bases, with 11 bases lying between them. The CDR3 loop spans 15 amino acids. Here the CDR3 reads CASSLGDVVNEKLFF. The CDR3 region has the DNA TGTGCCAGCAGCTTGGGGGACGTAGTAAATGAAAAACTGTTTTTT. The full variable domain, in which reference TRBV5-8 and TRBJ1-4 provide the parts outside the CDR3, is EAGVTQSPTHLIKTRGQQATLRCSPISGHTSVYWYQQALGLGLQFLLWYDEGEERNRGNFPPRFSGRQFPNYSSELNVNALELEDSALYLCASSLGDVVNEKLFFGSGTQLSVL.

The sample holds a few counts of this clone. The genes are TRBV5-1 and TRBJ1-1; no definite D call. The CDR3 extends over 13 amino acids. Germline V gene sequence: CDR1 SGHRS, CDR2 YFSETQ. The V end lost 7 bases, the J end lost 4 bases, and 14 bases lay between the germline ends. The CDR3 loop is CASYEGAGTEAFF. CDR3 bases: TGCGCCAGCTATGAGGGCGCGGGCACTGAAGCTTTCTTT.

This sequence joins TRBV5-4 and TRBJ1-2; possibly TRBD1 for D (5 bases). The CDR3 extends over 15 amino acids. V was pared by 6 bases and J by 2 bases, with 17 bases between. Germline values: CDR1 SGHNT, CDR2 YYREEE (reference sequence). The CDR3 loop is CASKNPGRQNYGYTF. The CDR3 DNA is TGTGCCAGCAAAAATCCCGGTCGACAGAACTATGGCTACACCTTC.

Concerning this clone: The sample contains more than one DNA sequence encoding this CDR3. This chain uses TRBV7-9 with TRBJ2-7; D unclear. The CDR3 has 13 amino acids. CDR1 SEHNR and CDR2 FQNEAQ come from the germline V gene (reference sequence). Between the trimmed V and J ends, which lost 1 base and 4 bases, there was a span of 8 bases. The CDR3 region has the DNA TGTGCCAGCAGCTTAGGGACCGCTTACGAGCAGTACTTC. Translation gives CASSLGTAYEQYF.

The chain has TRBV5-1 and TRBJ2-1; 13 bases map to TRBD2. Germline CDR1 is SGHRS and CDR2 is YFSETQ. This CDR3 has 17 amino acids. The trim removed 4 bases at V and 4 bases at J, leaving 8 bases unmatched. CDR3 bases: TGCGCCAGCAGCATCCAGAAGACTAGCGGGAGGTACAATGAGCAGTTCTTC. Encoded protein: CASSIQKTSGRYNEQFF.

Worth noting for this clone: Other nucleotide sequences from this sample produce the same CDR3. The chain has TRBV7-9 and TRBJ2-3, with unresolved D. The CDR3 sequence is 12 residues long. Germline CDR1 is SEHNR and CDR2 is FQNEAQ (reference sequence). V was shortened by 3 bases and J by 4 bases, with 5 bases between the two germline ends. CDR3 residues: CASSFGADTQYF. CDR3 coding DNA: TGTGCCAGCAGCTTTGGCGCAGATACGCAGTATTTT.

The chain has TRBV28 and TRBJ1-4; D unresolved. This CDR3 spans 13 amino acids. Germline-derived CDR1 and CDR2 are MDHEN and SYDVKM. With 6 bases removed from V and 5 bases from J, the gap between germline ends came to 10 bases. The CDR3 reads CASSSPLNEKLFF. The CDR3 nucleotides are TGTGCCAGCAGCTCGCCGTTGAATGAAAAACTGTTTTTT.

Concerning this clone itself: Other DNA sequences of this sample code for an identical CDR3. The gene calls are TRBV7-9 and TRBJ2-1; D is unresolved. Germline loops: CDR1 SEHNR, CDR2 FQNEAQ (reference sequence). Trimming took off 5 bases at V and 7 bases at J, with 6 bases between the two ends. The CDR3 contains 11 residues. The CDR3 DNA reads TGTGCCAGCAGCCTAGGGAATGAGCAGTTCTTC. Its translation is CASSLGNEQFF.

The rearrangement uses TRBV28 and TRBJ1-1; D remains unclear. Between the trimmed V and J ends, which lost 5 bases and 1 base, there was a span of 5 bases. Germline V CDR1 and CDR2: MDHEN, SYDVKM. This CDR3 comprises 12 residues. The DNA for the CDR3 is TGTGCCAGCAGTGCTTCGAACACTGAAGCTTTCTTT. This codes for CASSASNTEAFF.

The rearrangement joins TRBV10-3 to TRBJ1-1, with unresolved D. V lost 0 bases and J 6 bases, leaving 8 bases between the germline ends. The CDR3 totals 13 residues. In germline, CDR1 is ENHRY, CDR2 SYGVKD. CDR3 in DNA: TGTGCCATCAGTGAGTCTGAAAATGCTGAAGCTTTCTTT. Translated, it gives CAISESENAEAFF.

This chain connects TRBV6-5 to TRBJ1-1; 8 bases are a match to TRBD1. This CDR3 is built from 14 residues. Trimming cost V 5 bases and J 0 bases; bases outside gene matches: 2. The germline gives CDR1 MNHEY, CDR2 SVGAGI. CDR3 loop: CASSVRGLNTEAFF. CDR3 DNA: TGTGCCAGCAGTGTCAGGGGGCTGAACACTGAAGCTTTCTTT.

The rearrangement links TRBV27 to TRBJ2-1; D is undetermined. The CDR3 is made up of 14 amino acids. Germline values: CDR1 MNHEY, CDR2 SMNVEV (reference sequence). Trimming removed 2 bases from V and 3 bases from J, with 8 bases in between. CDR3 protein: CASSLSDLYNEQFF. The DNA for the CDR3 is TGTGCCAGCAGTTTAAGCGACCTCTACAATGAGCAGTTCTTC.

The J gene is TRBJ2-3, the V gene TRBV9; 10 bases fit TRBD2. Germline V CDR1 and CDR2: SGDLS, YYNGEE. The CDR3 sequence is 14 residues long. The ends lost 4 bases at V and 3 bases at J; junction bases unmatched: 2. The CDR3 nucleotides are TGTGCCAGCAGCCTTAGCGGGAGGACAGATACGCAGTATTTT. Translation gives CASSLSGRTDTQYF.